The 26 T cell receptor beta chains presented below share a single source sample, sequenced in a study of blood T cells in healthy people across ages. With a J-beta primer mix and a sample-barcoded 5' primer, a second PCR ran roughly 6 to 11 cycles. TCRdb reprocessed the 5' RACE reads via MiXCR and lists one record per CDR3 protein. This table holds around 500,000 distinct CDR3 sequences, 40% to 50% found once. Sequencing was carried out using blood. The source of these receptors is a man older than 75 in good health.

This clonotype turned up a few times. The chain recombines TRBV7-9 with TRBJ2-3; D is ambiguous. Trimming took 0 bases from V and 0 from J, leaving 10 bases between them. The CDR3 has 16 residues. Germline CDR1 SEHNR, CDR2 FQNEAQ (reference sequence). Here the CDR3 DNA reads TGTGCCAGCAGCTTAGCCCCCTCAGCGAGCACAGATACGCAGTATTTT. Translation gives CASSLAPSASTDTQYF.

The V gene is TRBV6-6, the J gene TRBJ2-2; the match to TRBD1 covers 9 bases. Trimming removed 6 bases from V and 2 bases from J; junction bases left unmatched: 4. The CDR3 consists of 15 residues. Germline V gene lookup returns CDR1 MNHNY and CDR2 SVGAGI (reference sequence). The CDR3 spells CASRDRGPNTGELFF. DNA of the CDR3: TGTGCCAGCAGGGACAGGGGCCCAAACACCGGGGAGCTGTTTTTT.

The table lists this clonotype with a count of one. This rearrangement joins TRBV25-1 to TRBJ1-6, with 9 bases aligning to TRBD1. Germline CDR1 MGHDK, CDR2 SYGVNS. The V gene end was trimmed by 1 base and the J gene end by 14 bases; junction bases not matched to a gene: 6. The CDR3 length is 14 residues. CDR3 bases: TGTGCCAGCAGTGAATGGACAGGGGATGAGGCCCTCCACTTT. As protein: CASSEWTGDEALHF.

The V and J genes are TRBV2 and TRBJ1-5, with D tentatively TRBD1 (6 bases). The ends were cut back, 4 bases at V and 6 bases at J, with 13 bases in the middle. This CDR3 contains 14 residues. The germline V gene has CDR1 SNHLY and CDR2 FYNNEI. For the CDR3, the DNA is TGTGCCAGCAGTGGACTCCGACAGGTTCAGCCCCAGCATTTT. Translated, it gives CASSGLRQVQPQHF.

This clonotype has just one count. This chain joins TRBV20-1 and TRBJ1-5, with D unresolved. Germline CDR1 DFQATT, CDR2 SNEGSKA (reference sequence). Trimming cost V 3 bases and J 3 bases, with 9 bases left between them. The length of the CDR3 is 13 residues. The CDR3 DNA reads TGCAGTGCTAGTTGGAGGGTCAATCAGCCCCAGCATTTT. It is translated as CSASWRVNQPQHF.

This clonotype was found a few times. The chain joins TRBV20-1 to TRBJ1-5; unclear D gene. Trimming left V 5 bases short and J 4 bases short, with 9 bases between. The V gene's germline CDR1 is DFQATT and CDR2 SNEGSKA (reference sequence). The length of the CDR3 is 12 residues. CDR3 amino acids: CSAGLGNQPQHF. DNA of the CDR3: TGCAGTGCTGGACTGGGTAATCAGCCCCAGCATTTT.

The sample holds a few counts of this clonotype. The CDR3 spells CAIKASGSYEQYF. The CDR3 coding sequence is TGTGCCATCAAGGCATCCGGGTCCTACGAGCAGTACTTC. This sequence joins TRBV10-3 and TRBJ2-7; D remains unclear. This CDR3 has 13 residues. With 7 bases removed from V and 1 base from J, the gap between germline ends came to 11 bases. Germline CDR1 reads ENHRY; CDR2 reads SYGVKD.

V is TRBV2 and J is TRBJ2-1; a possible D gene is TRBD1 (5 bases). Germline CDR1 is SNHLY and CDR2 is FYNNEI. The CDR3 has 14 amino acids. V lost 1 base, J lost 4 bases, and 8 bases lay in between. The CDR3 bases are TGTGCCAGCAGTGAAGTTAGGGGTTACAATGAGCAGTTCTTC. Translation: CASSEVRGYNEQFF.

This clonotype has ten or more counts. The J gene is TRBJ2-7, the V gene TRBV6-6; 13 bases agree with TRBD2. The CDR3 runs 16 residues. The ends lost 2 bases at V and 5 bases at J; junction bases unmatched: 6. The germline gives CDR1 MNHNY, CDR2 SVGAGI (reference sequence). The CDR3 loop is CASSYPQTSGRNEQYF. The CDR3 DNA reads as TGTGCCAGCAGTTACCCTCAGACTAGCGGGAGGAACGAGCAGTACTTC.

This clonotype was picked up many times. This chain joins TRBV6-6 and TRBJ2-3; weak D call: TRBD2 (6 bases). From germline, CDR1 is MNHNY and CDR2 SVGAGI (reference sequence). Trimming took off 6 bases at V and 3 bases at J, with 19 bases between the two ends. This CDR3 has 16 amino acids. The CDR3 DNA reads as TGTGCCAGCAGCCATCTCCCTCATAGCGGTACAGATACGCAGTATTTT. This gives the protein CASSHLPHSGTDTQYF.

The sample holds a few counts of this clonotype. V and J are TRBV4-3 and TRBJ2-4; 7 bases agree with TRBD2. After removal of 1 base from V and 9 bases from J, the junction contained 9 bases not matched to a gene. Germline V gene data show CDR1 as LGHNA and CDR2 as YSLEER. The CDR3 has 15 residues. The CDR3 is CASSQGGGGPGIQYF. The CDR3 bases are TGCGCCAGCAGCCAAGGTGGGGGAGGGCCGGGCATTCAGTACTTC.

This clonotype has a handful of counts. In nucleotides, the CDR3 is TGTGCCAGCAGTCTTTTAGCGGACCCCGGTGAGAATGAGCAGTTCTTC. Translated, it gives CASSLLADPGENEQFF. This rearrangement joins TRBV27 to TRBJ2-1; tentatively, D is TRBD2 (6 bases). Per the germline V gene, CDR1 is MNHEY and CDR2 is SMNVEV (reference sequence). The germline V and J ends were trimmed by 5 bases and 7 bases, with 21 bases remaining between them. The CDR3 has 16 amino acids.

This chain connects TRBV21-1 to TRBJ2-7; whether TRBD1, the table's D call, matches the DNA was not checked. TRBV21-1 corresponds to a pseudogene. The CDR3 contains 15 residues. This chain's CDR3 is CASSKMPGRNYEQYF. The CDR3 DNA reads TGTGCCAGCAGCAAAATGCCGGGACGGAACTACGAGCAGTACTTC.

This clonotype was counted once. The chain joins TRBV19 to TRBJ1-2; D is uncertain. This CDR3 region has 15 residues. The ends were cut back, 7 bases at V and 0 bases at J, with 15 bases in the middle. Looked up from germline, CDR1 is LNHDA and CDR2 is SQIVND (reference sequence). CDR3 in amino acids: CASTKSRASNYGYTF. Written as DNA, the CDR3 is TGTGCCAGTACTAAATCTCGAGCCTCTAACTATGGCTACACCTTC.

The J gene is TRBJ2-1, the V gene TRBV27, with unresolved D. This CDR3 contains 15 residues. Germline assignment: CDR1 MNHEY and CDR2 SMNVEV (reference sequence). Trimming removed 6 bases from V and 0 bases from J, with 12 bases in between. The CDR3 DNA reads TGTGCCAGCAGAGTAAAGGGTTTCTCCTACAATGAGCAGTTCTTC. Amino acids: CASRVKGFSYNEQFF.

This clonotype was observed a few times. CDR3 nucleotides: TGTGCCAGCAGCTCGGGACAGGGCCGATCAGGGGCCAACGTCCTGACTTTC. Translating it yields CASSSGQGRSGANVLTF. The chain carries TRBV7-3 and TRBJ2-6; 9 bases are shared with TRBD1. The trim removed 4 bases at V and 4 bases at J, leaving 8 bases unmatched. Germline lookup yields CDR1 SGHTA and CDR2 FQGTGA. There are 17 residues in the CDR3.

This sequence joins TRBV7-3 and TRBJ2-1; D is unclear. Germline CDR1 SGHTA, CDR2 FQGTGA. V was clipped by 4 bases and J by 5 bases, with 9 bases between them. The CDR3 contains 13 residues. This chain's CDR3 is CASSSQLDNEQFF. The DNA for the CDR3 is TGTGCCAGCAGCTCACAATTGGACAATGAGCAGTTCTTC. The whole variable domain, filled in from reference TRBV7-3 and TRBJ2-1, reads GAGVSQTPSNKVTEKGKYVELRCDPISGHTALYWYRQSLGQGPEFLIYFQGTGAADDSGLPNDRFFAVRPEGSVSTLKIQRTERGDSAVYLCASSSQLDNEQFFGPGTRLTVL.

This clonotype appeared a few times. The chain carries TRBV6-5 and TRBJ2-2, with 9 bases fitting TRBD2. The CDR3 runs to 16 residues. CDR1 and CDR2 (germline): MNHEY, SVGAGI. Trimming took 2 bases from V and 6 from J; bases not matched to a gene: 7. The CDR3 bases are TGTGCCAGCAGTTACGGAGGAGTAGCGGGAGCCGGGGAGCTGTTTTTT. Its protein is CASSYGGVAGAGELFF.

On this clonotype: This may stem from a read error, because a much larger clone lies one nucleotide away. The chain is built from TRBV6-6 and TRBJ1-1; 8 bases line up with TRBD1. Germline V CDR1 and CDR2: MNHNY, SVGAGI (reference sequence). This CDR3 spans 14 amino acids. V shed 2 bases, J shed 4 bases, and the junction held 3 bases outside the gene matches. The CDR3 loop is CASSYADRATEAFF. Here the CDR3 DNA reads TGTGCCAGCAGTTACGCGGACAGGGCCACTGAAGCTTTCTTT.

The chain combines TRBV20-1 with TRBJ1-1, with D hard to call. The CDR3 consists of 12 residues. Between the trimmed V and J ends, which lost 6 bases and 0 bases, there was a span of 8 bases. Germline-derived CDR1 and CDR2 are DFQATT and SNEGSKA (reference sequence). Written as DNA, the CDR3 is TGCAGTGCGGAGGATATGAACACTGAAGCTTTCTTT. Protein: CSAEDMNTEAFF.

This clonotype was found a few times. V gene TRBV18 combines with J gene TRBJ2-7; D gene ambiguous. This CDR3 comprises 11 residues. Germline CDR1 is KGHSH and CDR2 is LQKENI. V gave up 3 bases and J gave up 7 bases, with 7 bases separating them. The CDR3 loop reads CASSPANEQYF. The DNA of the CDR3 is TGTGCCAGCTCACCCGCGAATGAGCAGTACTTC.

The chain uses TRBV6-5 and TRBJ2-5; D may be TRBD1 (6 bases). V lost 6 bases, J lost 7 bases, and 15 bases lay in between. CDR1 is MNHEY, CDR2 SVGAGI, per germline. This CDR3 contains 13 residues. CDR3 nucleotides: TGTGCCAGCAGGCCCACAGGGTTTGGGACCCAGTACTTC. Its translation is CASRPTGFGTQYF.

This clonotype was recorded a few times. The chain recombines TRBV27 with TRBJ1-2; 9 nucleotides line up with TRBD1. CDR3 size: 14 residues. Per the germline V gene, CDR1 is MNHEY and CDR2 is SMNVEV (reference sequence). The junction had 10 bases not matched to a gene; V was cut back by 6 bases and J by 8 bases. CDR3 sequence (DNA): TGTGCCAGCAGATCAAGCGGACAGGGGAACGGCTACACCTTC. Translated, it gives CASRSSGQGNGYTF.

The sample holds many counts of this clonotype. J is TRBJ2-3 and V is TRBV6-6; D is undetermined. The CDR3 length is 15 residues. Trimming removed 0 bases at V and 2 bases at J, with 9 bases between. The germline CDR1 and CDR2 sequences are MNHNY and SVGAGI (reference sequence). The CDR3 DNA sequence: TGTGCCAGCAGTTACTCAGGACCGAACACAGATACGCAGTATTTT. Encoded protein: CASSYSGPNTDTQYF.

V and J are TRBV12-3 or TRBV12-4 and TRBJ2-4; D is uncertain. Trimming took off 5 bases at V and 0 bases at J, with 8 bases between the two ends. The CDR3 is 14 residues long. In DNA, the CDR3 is TGTGCCAGCAGTCCCAGGCGAGCCAAAAACATTCAGTACTTC. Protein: CASSPRRAKNIQYF.

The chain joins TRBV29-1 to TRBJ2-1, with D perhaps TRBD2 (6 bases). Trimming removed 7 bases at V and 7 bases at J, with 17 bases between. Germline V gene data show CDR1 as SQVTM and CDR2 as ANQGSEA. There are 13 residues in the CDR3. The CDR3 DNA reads TGCAGCGCGAGGACGGGACTCACAAATGAGCAGTTCTTC. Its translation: CSARTGLTNEQFF.